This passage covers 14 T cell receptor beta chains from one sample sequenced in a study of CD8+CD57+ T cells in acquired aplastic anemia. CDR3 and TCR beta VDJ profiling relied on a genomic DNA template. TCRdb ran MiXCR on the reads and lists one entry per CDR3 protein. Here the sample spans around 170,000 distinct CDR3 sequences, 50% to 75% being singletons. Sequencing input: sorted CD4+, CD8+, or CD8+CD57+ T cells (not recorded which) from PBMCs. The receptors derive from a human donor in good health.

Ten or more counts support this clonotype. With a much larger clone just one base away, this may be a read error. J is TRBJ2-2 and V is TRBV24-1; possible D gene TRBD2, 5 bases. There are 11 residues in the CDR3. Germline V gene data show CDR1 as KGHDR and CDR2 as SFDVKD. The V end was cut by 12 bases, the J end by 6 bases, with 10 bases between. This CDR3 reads CAAEGAGELFF. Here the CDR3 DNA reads TGTGCCGCCGAGGGTGCCGGGGAGCTGTTTTTT.

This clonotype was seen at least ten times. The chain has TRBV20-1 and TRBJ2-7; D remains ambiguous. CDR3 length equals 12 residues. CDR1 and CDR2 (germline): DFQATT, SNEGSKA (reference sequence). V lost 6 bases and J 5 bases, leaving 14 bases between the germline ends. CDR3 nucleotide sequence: TGCAGTGCCATCCTGGCCGGCAACGAGCAGTACTTC. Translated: CSAILAGNEQYF.

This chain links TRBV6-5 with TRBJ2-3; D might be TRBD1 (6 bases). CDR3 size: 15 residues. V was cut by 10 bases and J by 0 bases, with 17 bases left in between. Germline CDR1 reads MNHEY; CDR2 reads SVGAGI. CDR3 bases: TGTGCCACCCCCCTTGGGGGCCTAAGCACAGATACGCAGTATTTT. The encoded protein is CATPLGGLSTDTQYF.

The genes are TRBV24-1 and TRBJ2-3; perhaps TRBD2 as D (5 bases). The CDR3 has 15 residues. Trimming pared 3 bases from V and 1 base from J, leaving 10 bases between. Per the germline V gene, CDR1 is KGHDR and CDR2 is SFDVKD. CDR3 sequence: CATSDRGEGTDTQYF. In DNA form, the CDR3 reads TGTGCCACCAGTGATCGGGGAGAGGGCACAGATACGCAGTATTTT.

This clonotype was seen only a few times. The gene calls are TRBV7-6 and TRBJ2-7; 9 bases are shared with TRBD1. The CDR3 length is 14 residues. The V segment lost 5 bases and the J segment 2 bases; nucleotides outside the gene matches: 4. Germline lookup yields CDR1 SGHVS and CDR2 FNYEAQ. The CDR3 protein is CASSRGQGPYEQYF. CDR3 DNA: TGTGCCAGCAGCCGGGGACAGGGCCCCTACGAGCAGTACTTC.

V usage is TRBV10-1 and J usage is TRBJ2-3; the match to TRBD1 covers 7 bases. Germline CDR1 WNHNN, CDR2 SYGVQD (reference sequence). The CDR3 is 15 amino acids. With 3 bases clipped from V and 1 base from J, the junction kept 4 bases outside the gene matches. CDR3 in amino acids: CASSDTGEGTDTQYF. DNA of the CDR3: TGCGCCAGCAGTGATACAGGGGAAGGCACAGATACGCAGTATTTT.

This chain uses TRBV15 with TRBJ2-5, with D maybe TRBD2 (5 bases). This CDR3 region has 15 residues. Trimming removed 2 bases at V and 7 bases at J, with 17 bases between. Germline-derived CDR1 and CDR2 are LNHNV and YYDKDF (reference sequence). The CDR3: CATSRNPRAGGTQYF. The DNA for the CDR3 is TGTGCCACCAGCAGAAATCCCCGGGCAGGAGGGACCCAGTACTTC. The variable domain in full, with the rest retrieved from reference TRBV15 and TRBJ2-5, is DAMVIQNPRYQVTQFGKPVTLSCSQTLNHNVMYWYQQKSSQAPKLLFHYYDKDFNNEADTPDNFQSRRPNTSFCFLDIRSPGLGDTAMYLCATSRNPRAGGTQYFGPGTRLLVL.

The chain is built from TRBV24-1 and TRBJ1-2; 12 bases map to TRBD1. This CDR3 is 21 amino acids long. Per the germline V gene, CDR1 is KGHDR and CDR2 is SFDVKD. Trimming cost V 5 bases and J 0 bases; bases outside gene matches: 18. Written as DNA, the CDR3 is TGTGCCACCAGTGCTAGGGGACAGGGGGCTATATTCTTATGTGCTAACTATGGCTACACCTTC. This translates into CATSARGQGAIFLCANYGYTF.

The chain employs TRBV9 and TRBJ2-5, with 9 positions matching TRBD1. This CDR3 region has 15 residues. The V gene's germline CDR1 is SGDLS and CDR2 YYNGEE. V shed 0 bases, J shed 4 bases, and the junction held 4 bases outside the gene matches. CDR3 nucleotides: TGTGCCAGCAGCGTAGAGCCGGACAGGGGAGAGACCCAGTACTTC. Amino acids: CASSVEPDRGETQYF.

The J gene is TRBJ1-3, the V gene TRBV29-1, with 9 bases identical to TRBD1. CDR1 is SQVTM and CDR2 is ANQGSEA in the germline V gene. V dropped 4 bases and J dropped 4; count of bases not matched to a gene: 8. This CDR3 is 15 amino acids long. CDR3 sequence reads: CSVAPGTGQGNTIYF. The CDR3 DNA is TGCAGCGTTGCCCCAGGGACAGGGCAAGGAAACACCATATATTTT.

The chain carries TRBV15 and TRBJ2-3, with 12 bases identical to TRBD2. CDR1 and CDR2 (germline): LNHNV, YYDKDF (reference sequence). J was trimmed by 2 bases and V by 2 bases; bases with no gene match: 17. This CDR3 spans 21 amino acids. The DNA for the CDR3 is TGTGCCACCAGCAGACCATTAACTAGCGGGGGGCTGAAGCCTTACACAGATACGCAGTATTTT. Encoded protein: CATSRPLTSGGLKPYTDTQYF.

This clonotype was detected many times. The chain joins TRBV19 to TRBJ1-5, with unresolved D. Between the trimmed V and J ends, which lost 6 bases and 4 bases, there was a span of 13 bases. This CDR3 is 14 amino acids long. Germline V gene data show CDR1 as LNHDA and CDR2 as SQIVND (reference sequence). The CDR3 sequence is CASSMGRINQPQHF. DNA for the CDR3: TGTGCCAGTAGCATGGGGAGAATAAATCAGCCCCAGCATTTT.

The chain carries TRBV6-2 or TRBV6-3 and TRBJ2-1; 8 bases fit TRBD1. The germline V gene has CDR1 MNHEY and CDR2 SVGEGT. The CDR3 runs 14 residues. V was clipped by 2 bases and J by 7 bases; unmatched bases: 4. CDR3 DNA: TGTGCCAGCAGTTACACGAACAGGGGGAATGAGCAGTTCTTC. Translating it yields CASSYTNRGNEQFF.

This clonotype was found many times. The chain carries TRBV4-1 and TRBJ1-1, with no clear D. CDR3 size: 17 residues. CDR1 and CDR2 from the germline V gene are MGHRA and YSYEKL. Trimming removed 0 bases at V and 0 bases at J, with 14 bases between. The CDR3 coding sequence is TGCGCCAGCAGCCAAGAGGCGGCGCCGGGCATGAACACTGAAGCTTTCTTT. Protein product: CASSQEAAPGMNTEAFF.